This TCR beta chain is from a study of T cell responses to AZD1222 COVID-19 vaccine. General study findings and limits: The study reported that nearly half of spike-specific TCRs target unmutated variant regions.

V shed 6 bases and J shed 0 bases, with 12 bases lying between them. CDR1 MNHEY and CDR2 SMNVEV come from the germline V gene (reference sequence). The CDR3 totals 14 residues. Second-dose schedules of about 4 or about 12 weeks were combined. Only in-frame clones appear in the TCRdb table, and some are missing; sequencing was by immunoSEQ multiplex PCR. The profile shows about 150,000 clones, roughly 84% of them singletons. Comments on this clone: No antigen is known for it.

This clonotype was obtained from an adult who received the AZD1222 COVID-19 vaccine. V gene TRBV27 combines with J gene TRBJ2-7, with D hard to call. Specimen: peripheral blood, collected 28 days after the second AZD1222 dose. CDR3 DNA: TGTGCCAGCAGACCCGCCCCTAGCTCCTACGAGCAGTACTTC. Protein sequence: CASRPAPSSYEQYF.